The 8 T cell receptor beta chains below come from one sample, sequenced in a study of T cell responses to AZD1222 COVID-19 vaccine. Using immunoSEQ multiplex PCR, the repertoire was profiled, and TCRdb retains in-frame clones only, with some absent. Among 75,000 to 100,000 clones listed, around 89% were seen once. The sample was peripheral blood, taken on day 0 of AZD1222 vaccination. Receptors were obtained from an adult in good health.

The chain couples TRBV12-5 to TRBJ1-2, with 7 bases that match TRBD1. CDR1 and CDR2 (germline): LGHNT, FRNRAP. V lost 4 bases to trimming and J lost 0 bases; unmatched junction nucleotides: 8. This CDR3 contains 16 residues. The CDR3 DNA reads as TGTGCTAGTGGTTCCATACGACAGGGCGCTAACTATGGCTACACCTTC. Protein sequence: CASGSIRQGANYGYTF. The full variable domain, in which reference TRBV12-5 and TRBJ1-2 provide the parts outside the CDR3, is DARVTQTPRHKVTEMGQEVTMRCQPILGHNTVFWYRQTMMQGLELLAYFRNRAPLDDSGMPKDRFSAEMPDATLATLKIQPSEPRDSAVYFCASGSIRQGANYGYTFGSGTRLTVV.

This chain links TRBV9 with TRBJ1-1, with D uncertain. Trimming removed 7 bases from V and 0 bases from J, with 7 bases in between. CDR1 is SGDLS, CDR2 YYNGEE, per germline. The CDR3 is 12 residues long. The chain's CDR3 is CASGLMNTEAFF. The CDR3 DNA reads TGTGCCAGCGGACTTATGAACACTGAAGCTTTCTTT.

The CDR3 sequence is CASSLAPAGGEQYF. In DNA form, the CDR3 reads TGCGCCAGCAGCTTGGCGCCGGCGGGGGGCGAGCAGTACTTC. The rearrangement links TRBV5-1 to TRBJ2-7, with 8 bases identical to TRBD2. The V segment lost 0 bases and the J segment 6 bases; nucleotides outside the gene matches: 5. Per the germline V gene, CDR1 is SGHRS and CDR2 is YFSETQ. The CDR3 has 14 residues. The full variable domain, its missing parts supplied by reference TRBV5-1 and TRBJ2-7, is KAGVTQTPRYLIKTRGQQVTLSCSPISGHRSVSWYQQTPGQGLQFLFEYFSETQRNKGNFPGRFSGRQFSNSRSEMNVSTLELGDSALYLCASSLAPAGGEQYFGPGTRLTVT.

The CDR3 nucleotides read TGTGCCACCAGCAGAGGTCCAGGGTCAGGCAATCAGCCCCAGCATTTT. The encoded protein is CATSRGPGSGNQPQHF. This chain connects TRBV15 to TRBJ1-5; maybe TRBD1 (5 bases). The V end lost 1 base, the J end lost 2 bases, and 12 bases lay between the germline ends. CDR1 is LNHNV and CDR2 is YYDKDF in the germline V gene (reference sequence). The CDR3 has 16 residues.

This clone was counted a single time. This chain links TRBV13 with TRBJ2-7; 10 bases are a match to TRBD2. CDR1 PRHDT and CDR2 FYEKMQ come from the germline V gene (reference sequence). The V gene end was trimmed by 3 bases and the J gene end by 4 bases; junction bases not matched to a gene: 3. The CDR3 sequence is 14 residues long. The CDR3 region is CASSFSGRAYEQYF. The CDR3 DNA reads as TGTGCCAGCAGCTTCAGCGGGAGGGCGTACGAGCAGTACTTC.

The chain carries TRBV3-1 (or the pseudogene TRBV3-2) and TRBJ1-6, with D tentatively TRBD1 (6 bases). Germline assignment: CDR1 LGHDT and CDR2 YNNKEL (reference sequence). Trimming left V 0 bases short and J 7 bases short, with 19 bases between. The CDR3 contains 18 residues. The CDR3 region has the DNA TGTGCCAGCAGCCAAGATCGGACGGGACAAGGCCACAATTCACCCCTCCACTTT. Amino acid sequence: CASSQDRTGQGHNSPLHF.

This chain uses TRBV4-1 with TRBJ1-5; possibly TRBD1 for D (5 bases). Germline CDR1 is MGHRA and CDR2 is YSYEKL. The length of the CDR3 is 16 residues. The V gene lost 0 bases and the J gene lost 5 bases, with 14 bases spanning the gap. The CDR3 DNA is TGCGCCAGCAGCCAAGAGGGGCGGGGGATTTATCAGCCCCAGCATTTT. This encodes CASSQEGRGIYQPQHF.

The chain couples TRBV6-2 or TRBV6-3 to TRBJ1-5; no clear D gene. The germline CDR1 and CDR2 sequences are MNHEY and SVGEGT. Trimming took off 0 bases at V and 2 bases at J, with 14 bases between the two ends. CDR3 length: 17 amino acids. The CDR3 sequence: CASSYSLGKAGNQPQHF. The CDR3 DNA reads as TGTGCCAGCAGTTACTCTCTGGGGAAGGCTGGCAATCAGCCCCAGCATTTT.